This TCR beta chain was found in a study of T cell responses to AZD1222 COVID-19 vaccine. Repertoires were generated with immunoSEQ multiplex PCR, while TCRdb's copy carries only in-frame clones and drops some. The sample shows roughly 99,000 clones, about nine tenths of them seen only once. Points on this clone: Its matching antigen is unknown.

Broader study findings: Among vaccine-associated CD4 TCRs, coverage spanned spike, with dominance at 160-218 and 743-854.

The sequence came from an adult who received the AZD1222 COVID-19 vaccine. Sequencing was performed on peripheral blood, taken 28 days after the second AZD1222 dose.

The DNA of the CDR3 is TGTGCCAGCAGCTTGGGACAGGGGAATGAGCAGTTCTTC. This encodes CASSLGQGNEQFF. This sequence joins TRBV7-9 and TRBJ2-1, with 10 bases identical to TRBD1. Germline assignment: CDR1 SEHNR and CDR2 FQNEAQ (reference sequence). This CDR3 spans 13 amino acids. V gave up 3 bases and J gave up 7 bases; unmatched junction bases: 0.